A single sample is the source of the 27 T cell receptor beta chains below, sequenced in a study of T-cell memory formation after mild COVID-19. One entry per CDR3 protein results from TCRdb running MiXCR on the 5' RACE reads. The data show some 130,000 distinct CDR3 sequences, about a sixth seen once. The sequenced material came from PBMCs or a T cell subset sorted from them (not recorded which). The receptors shown here come from an adult woman who had mild COVID-19 (a few samples of this study predate the infection). Cell type and time point are not known.

This rearrangement joins TRBV2 to TRBJ1-5; D is undetermined. V was shortened by 4 bases and J by 3 bases, with 7 bases between the two germline ends. The CDR3 is 13 residues long. The germline CDR1 and CDR2 sequences are SNHLY and FYNNEI. CDR3 sequence (DNA): TGTGCCAGCAGTGTCAGTACCAATCAGCCCCAGCATTTT. It specifies CASSVSTNQPQHF.

This clonotype was seen repeatedly, ten times or more. The gene calls are TRBV24-1 and TRBJ1-1; D uncertain. The germline V gene has CDR1 KGHDR and CDR2 SFDVKD. The ends were cut back, 3 bases at V and 1 base at J, with 8 bases in the middle. There are 14 residues in the CDR3. The CDR3 coding sequence is TGTGCCACCAGTGATAGCCTGGCGAACACTGAAGCTTTCTTT. It yields the protein CATSDSLANTEAFF.

This clonotype has ten or more counts. The V gene is TRBV5-5, the J gene TRBJ2-5; 7 bases are shared with TRBD1. The V and J ends lost 5 bases and 5 bases, in that order; junction bases with no gene match: 6. The germline V gene encodes CDR1 SGHKS and CDR2 YYEKEE (reference sequence). This CDR3 is 13 amino acids long. The CDR3 DNA follows: TGTGCCAGCAGTAGAGGGGGCGAGGAGACCCAGTACTTC. Amino acids: CASSRGGEETQYF.

This clonotype was seen only a few times. V gene TRBV24-1 combines with J gene TRBJ2-7, with D unresolved. The CDR3 sequence is 12 residues long. Germline CDR1 is KGHDR and CDR2 is SFDVKD. The V gene lost 1 base and the J gene lost 8 bases, with 8 bases spanning the gap. CDR3 region: CATSDFNSKQYF. The CDR3 nucleotides are TGTGCCACCAGTGATTTCAATAGTAAGCAGTACTTC.

This clonotype was counted between two and nine times. J is TRBJ1-1 and V is TRBV29-1; D is ambiguous. Per germline, CDR1 SQVTM and CDR2 ANQGSEA. The CDR3 contains 12 residues. With 3 bases removed from V and 1 base from J, the gap between germline ends came to 6 bases. CDR3 sequence reads: CSVDWGNTEAFF. The CDR3 DNA is TGCAGCGTTGATTGGGGGAACACTGAAGCTTTCTTT. The full variable domain, with the rest looked up from reference TRBV29-1 and TRBJ1-1, is SAVISQKPSRDICQRGTSLTIQCQVDSQVTMMFWYRQQPGQSLTLIATANQGSEATYESGFVIDKFPISRPNLTFSTLTVSNMSPEDSSIYLCSVDWGNTEAFFGQGTRLTVV.

This clonotype was counted between two and nine times. The V and J genes are TRBV5-4 and TRBJ2-1; 11 nucleotides line up with TRBD2. The junction had 6 bases not matched to a gene; V was cut back by 4 bases and J by 9 bases. Germline-derived CDR1 and CDR2 are SGHNT and YYREEE (reference sequence). The CDR3 totals 14 residues. The chain's CDR3 is CASSPGTSGLEQFF. The CDR3 bases are TGTGCCAGCAGCCCCGGGACTAGCGGACTTGAGCAGTTCTTC.

The V gene is TRBV5-1, the J gene TRBJ2-7; D uncertain. Per the germline V gene, CDR1 is SGHRS and CDR2 is YFSETQ. The ends were cut back, 3 bases at V and 4 bases at J, with 11 bases in the middle. There are 13 residues in the CDR3. The CDR3: CASSSSDGYEQYF. DNA of the CDR3: TGCGCCAGCAGCTCAAGCGACGGGTACGAGCAGTACTTC.

The chain employs TRBV9 and TRBJ2-3, with 7 nucleotides matching TRBD2. The CDR3 length is 15 residues. Germline-derived CDR1 and CDR2 are SGDLS and YYNGEE. With V trimmed by 4 bases and J by 2 bases, 7 bases remained unmatched. In DNA form, the CDR3 reads TGTGCCAGCAGCCACGGGGGACTAACCACAGATACGCAGTATTTT. Its protein is CASSHGGLTTDTQYF. Full variable domain (rest looked up from reference TRBV9 and TRBJ2-3): DSGVTQTPKHLITATGQRVTLRCSPRSGDLSVYWYQQSLDQGLQFLIQYYNGEERAKGNILERFSAQQFPDLHSELNLSSLELGDSALYFCASSHGGLTTDTQYFGPGTRLTVL.

V is TRBV12-3 or TRBV12-4 and J is TRBJ2-3; 8 bases map to TRBD2. J gave up 2 bases and V 7 bases, and 11 bases lay outside the gene matches. The CDR3 is 16 residues long. The CDR3 DNA follows: TGTGCCAGCACGACTAGCGTGAGGGCCTCCACAGATACGCAGTATTTT. It codes for CASTTSVRASTDTQYF.

This clonotype was observed a handful of times. The chain uses TRBV20-1 and TRBJ2-3, with D possibly being TRBD2 (5 bases). CDR3 length: 16 amino acids. Trimming removed 0 bases at V and 0 bases at J, with 13 bases between. The germline gives CDR1 DFQATT, CDR2 SNEGSKA (reference sequence). Written as DNA, the CDR3 is TGCAGTGCTAGAGATCCGGAGCGGCCTAGCACAGATACGCAGTATTTT. Amino acid sequence: CSARDPERPSTDTQYF.

This clonotype came up a few times. The chain is built from TRBV29-1 and TRBJ2-7; D gene uncertain. Trimming cost V 6 bases and J 2 bases, with 8 bases left between them. The germline V gene has CDR1 SQVTM and CDR2 ANQGSEA. The CDR3 is 11 amino acids. The CDR3: CSVPGPYEQYF. Written as DNA, the CDR3 is TGCAGCGTCCCCGGGCCCTACGAGCAGTACTTC.

This clonotype was seen a handful of times. The chain couples TRBV11-3 to TRBJ2-7, with TRBD1 matching 7 bases. CDR3 length: 15 amino acids. The junction had 7 bases not matched to a gene; V was cut back by 1 base and J by 4 bases. CDR1 and CDR2 from the germline V gene are SGHNT and YENEEA. The CDR3 reads CASSLAGQLRYEQYF. CDR3 DNA: TGTGCCAGCAGCTTAGCGGGACAGCTTCGATACGAGCAGTACTTC.

The V call is TRBV12-3 or TRBV12-4, the J call TRBJ2-3; no firm D call. V lost 3 bases and J 4 bases, leaving 17 bases between the germline ends. The CDR3 spans 16 residues. The CDR3 DNA follows: TGTGCCAGCAGTTTTCTGTTACAAGTCACCCCAGATACGCAGTATTTT. Translation: CASSFLLQVTPDTQYF.

This clonotype was found a few times. The chain carries TRBV7-9 and TRBJ2-7; TRBD2 matches 13 bases. CDR1 is SEHNR, CDR2 FQNEAQ, per germline (reference sequence). CDR3 length: 19 amino acids. With 6 bases clipped from V and 6 bases from J, the junction kept 20 bases outside the gene matches. The CDR3, as DNA: TGTGCCAGCAGTAAGACCGCCGGACTAGCGGGAGTTCGTACGGGCGAGCAGTACTTC. Amino acids: CASSKTAGLAGVRTGEQYF.

This clonotype occurred a few times. V is TRBV18 and J is TRBJ2-3, with a weak D call TRBD2 (6 bases). CDR3 length: 16 amino acids. Trimming pared 3 bases from V and 1 base from J, leaving 14 bases between. Germline CDR1 is KGHSH and CDR2 is LQKENI. CDR3 bases: TGTGCCAGCTCACCTATTCGGGAGTCCGGCACAGATACGCAGTATTTT. This gives the protein CASSPIRESGTDTQYF.

There are a few counts of this clonotype. The chain employs TRBV7-8 and TRBJ2-2, with 7 bases that match TRBD1. V was pared by 11 bases and J by 5 bases, with 8 bases of the junction left unmatched. The length of the CDR3 is 13 residues. CDR1 is SGHVS, CDR2 FQNEAQ, per germline. CDR3 sequence reads: CAAKPGGTGELFF. The CDR3 DNA reads TGTGCCGCCAAGCCAGGGGGAACCGGGGAGCTGTTTTTT.

V is TRBV12-3 or TRBV12-4 and J is TRBJ2-7; 8 bases fit TRBD2. The CDR3 covers 15 residues. J gave up 6 bases and V 5 bases, and 12 bases lay outside the gene matches. The chain's CDR3 is CASSRSGTRDFEQYF. In DNA form, the CDR3 reads TGTGCCAGCAGTCGTTCCGGGACTAGAGATTTCGAGCAGTACTTC.

V usage is TRBV20-1 and J usage is TRBJ1-2, with D perhaps TRBD1 (5 bases). The germline V gene encodes CDR1 DFQATT and CDR2 SNEGSKA (reference sequence). The CDR3 totals 14 residues. Trimming shortened V by 6 bases and J by 5 bases, and 19 bases separated the two germline ends. CDR3 residues: CSASLAGTDYGYTF. The DNA for the CDR3 is TGCAGTGCCTCACTTGCCGGGACGGATTATGGCTACACCTTC.

This sequence joins TRBV11-2 and TRBJ1-5, with D possibly TRBD1 on 5 matching bases. This CDR3 region has 13 residues. Germline values: CDR1 SGHAT, CDR2 FQNNGV. V was cut by 0 bases and J by 13 bases, with 13 bases left in between. CDR3 in DNA: TGTGCCAGCAGCTTAGACCCGGGGGGACTACAGCATTTT. It encodes CASSLDPGGLQHF.

The chain recombines TRBV7-9 with TRBJ2-1, with TRBD1 matching over 8 bases. Germline lookup yields CDR1 SEHNR and CDR2 FQNEAQ (reference sequence). The CDR3 length is 14 residues. V lost 7 bases and J lost 2; bases outside the gene matches: 4. In nucleotides, the CDR3 is TGTGCCAGCAACAAACAGGGGGCCTACAATGAGCAGTTCTTC. Protein sequence: CASNKQGAYNEQFF.

There are a few counts of this clonotype. The DNA for the CDR3 is TGTGCCAGCAGCTCTACAGGTCTGAAGGGAAACACCATATATTTT. Amino acids: CASSSTGLKGNTIYF. The chain couples TRBV7-8 to TRBJ1-3; tentative D call: TRBD1 (5 bases). The CDR3 loop spans 15 amino acids. Trimming took 4 bases from V and 4 from J, leaving 14 bases between them. The germline V gene encodes CDR1 SGHVS and CDR2 FQNEAQ.

In its sample, this clonotype was seen a few times. The chain carries TRBV28 and TRBJ2-5, with a tentative D call TRBD1 (6 bases). V dropped 3 bases and J dropped 3 bases, with 11 bases sitting between them. This CDR3 comprises 14 residues. The germline V gene encodes CDR1 MDHEN and CDR2 SYDVKM. CDR3 sequence: CASSFQGWKETQYF. The DNA for the CDR3 is TGTGCCAGCAGTTTCCAGGGGTGGAAAGAGACCCAGTACTTC.

This clonotype was recorded a few times. The chain links TRBV4-1 to TRBJ2-7, with TRBD1 matching 7 bases. Trimming cost V 0 bases and J 2 bases; bases outside gene matches: 7. Germline V gene sequence: CDR1 MGHRA, CDR2 YSYEKL. This CDR3 contains 16 residues. In DNA form, the CDR3 reads TGCGCCAGCAGCCAAGAGCCCGGGGACAGCCCCTACGAGCAGTACTTC. It encodes CASSQEPGDSPYEQYF.

V usage is TRBV24-1 and J usage is TRBJ1-1; 8 bases match TRBD1. The V gene end was trimmed by 3 bases and the J gene end by 0 bases; junction bases not matched to a gene: 2. CDR1 and CDR2 from the germline V gene are KGHDR and SFDVKD. CDR3 length: 15 residues. The CDR3 reads CATSDGTGLNTEAFF. The CDR3, as DNA: TGTGCCACCAGTGATGGGACAGGACTGAACACTGAAGCTTTCTTT.

This clonotype has more than one count but fewer than ten. DNA of the CDR3: TGTGCCAGCAGCTTATCGGGGGGACCTTCCGTTGGCAATCAGCCCCAGCATTTT. Protein product: CASSLSGGPSVGNQPQHF. The chain carries TRBV7-8 and TRBJ1-5, with D perhaps TRBD1 (5 bases). The ends were cut back, 2 bases at V and 2 bases at J, with 19 bases in the middle. The length of the CDR3 is 18 residues. Germline V lookup: CDR1 SGHVS, CDR2 FQNEAQ.

The rearrangement uses TRBV6-2 or TRBV6-3 and TRBJ2-1; D unresolved. CDR1 is MNHEY, CDR2 SVGEGT, per germline. The germline V and J ends were trimmed by 4 bases and 0 bases, with 7 bases remaining between them. CDR3 length: 14 residues. CDR3 in DNA: TGTGCCAGCAGTTCGGATCCCTCCTACAATGAGCAGTTCTTC. Amino acid sequence: CASSSDPSYNEQFF.

This sequence joins TRBV5-1 and TRBJ2-2; D not resolved. Trimming cost V 2 bases and J 7 bases, with 18 bases left between them. This CDR3 contains 16 residues. Per the germline V gene, CDR1 is SGHRS and CDR2 is YFSETQ. CDR3 sequence (DNA): TGCGCCAGCAGCTTAGTTGGTCTAAATCCCGACGGGGAGCTGTTTTTT. It translates to CASSLVGLNPDGELFF.